The clone carrying this TCR beta chain has ten or more counts. Its antigen is currently unknown. The time point denotes: patch test 1, 2 weeks after DPC sensitization. Treatment indicated: therapeutic diphenylcyclopropenone sensitization with weekly scalp DPC. These data belong to a study of human T cells and chemical hapten exposure. Study-level background: Weekly diphenylcyclopropenone doses were given to patients' scalps across the approximately 25-week study.

Study outcomes and limitations: Donors, who had alopecia, may show an immune response that differs from healthy people's. There was no change with DPC sensitization in TCRs above 1 in 1000 frequency.

Within the library, unique molecular identifiers were attached to each individual cDNA molecule. TCRdb re-derived calls from the RACE reads in MiXCR, one entry per CDR3 protein. Of around 380,000 distinct CDR3 sequences listed, 4.8% are singletons. The CDR3 is 14 residues long. Trimming shortened V by 6 bases and J by 7 bases, and 15 bases separated the two germline ends. The germline V gene encodes CDR1 LNHNV and CDR2 YYDKDF (reference sequence). This TCR derives from a woman between 50 and 59 years old with alopecia areata. Some clones in this sample may be carry-over from other donors' samples. Sequencing used whole blood, obtained in connection with sensitization to the hapten diphenylcyclopropenone (DPC). The chain employs TRBV15 and TRBJ2-2; D perhaps matches TRBD1 (6 bases). CDR3 sequence (DNA): TGTGCCACCAGTCGAAACAGGGATGACGGGGAGCTGTTTTTT. It codes for CATSRNRDDGELFF. Drawing the rest from reference TRBV15 and TRBJ2-2, the complete variable domain is DAMVIQNPRYQVTQFGKPVTLSCSQTLNHNVMYWYQQKSSQAPKLLFHYYDKDFNNEADTPDNFQSRRPNTSFCFLDIRSPGLGDTAMYLCATSRNRDDGELFFGEGSRLTVL.